The source of this T cell receptor beta chain is a study of blood T cell repertoires in COVID-19. Method: immunoSEQ multiplex PCR; TCRdb's copy keeps in-frame clones and lacks some. The sample gives around 200,000 clones, about 81% of which show up once; about 3.5% is in the top ten. Input material: PBMCs or T cells enriched from blood (not recorded which). The clonotype was recovered from a young woman who had recovered from COVID-19.

CDR3 in amino acids: CASSLVPGGNTGELFF. DNA of the CDR3: TGTGCCAGCAGTTTAGTTCCAGGGGGGAACACCGGGGAGCTGTTTTTT. V gene TRBV28 combines with J gene TRBJ2-2; 7 bases agree with TRBD1. The CDR3 contains 16 residues. Trimming at V came to 2 bases and at J to 1 base, leaving 4 bases not matched to a gene. Germline CDR1 reads MDHEN; CDR2 reads SYDVKM.